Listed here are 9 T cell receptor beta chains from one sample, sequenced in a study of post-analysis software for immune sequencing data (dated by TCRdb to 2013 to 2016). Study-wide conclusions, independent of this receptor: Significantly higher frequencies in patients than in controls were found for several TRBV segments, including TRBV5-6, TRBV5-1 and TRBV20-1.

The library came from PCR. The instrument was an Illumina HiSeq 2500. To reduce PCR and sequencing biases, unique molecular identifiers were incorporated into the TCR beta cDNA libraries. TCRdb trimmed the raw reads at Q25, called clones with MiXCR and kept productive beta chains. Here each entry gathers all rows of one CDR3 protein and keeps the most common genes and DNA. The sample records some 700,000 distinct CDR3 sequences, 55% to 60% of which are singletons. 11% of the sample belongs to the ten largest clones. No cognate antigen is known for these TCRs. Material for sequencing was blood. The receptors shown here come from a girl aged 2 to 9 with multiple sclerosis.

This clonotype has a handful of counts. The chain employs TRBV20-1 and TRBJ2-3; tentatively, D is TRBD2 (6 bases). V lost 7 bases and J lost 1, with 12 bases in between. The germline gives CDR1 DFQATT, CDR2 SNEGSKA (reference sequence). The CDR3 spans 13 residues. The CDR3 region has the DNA TGCAGTGGACTAGGGCTAGGCACAGATACGCAGTATTTT. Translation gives CSGLGLGTDTQYF.

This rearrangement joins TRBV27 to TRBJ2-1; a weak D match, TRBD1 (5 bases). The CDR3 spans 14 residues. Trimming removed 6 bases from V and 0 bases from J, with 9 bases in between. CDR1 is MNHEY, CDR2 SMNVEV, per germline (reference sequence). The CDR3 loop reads CASRPQGSYNEQFF. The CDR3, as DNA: TGTGCCAGCAGACCCCAGGGCTCCTACAATGAGCAGTTCTTC.

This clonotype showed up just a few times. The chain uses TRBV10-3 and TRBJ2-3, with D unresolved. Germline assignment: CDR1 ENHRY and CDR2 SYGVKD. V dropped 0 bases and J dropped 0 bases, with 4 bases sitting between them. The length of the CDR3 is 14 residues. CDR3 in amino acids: CAISESGSTDTQYF. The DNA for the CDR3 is TGTGCCATCAGTGAGTCGGGGAGCACAGATACGCAGTATTTT.

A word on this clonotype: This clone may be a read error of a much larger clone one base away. As DNA, the CDR3 is TGCGGTGCTAGAGATCCGCGGACCTACAATGAGCAGTTCTTC. This encodes CGARDPRTYNEQFF. The V and J genes are TRBV20-1 and TRBJ2-1; no clear D. CDR3 length: 14 amino acids. In germline, CDR1 is DFQATT, CDR2 SNEGSKA (reference sequence).

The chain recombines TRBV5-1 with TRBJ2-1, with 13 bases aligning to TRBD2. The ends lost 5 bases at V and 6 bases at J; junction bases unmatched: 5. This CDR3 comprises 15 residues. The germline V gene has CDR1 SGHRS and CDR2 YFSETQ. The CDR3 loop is CASRSGLAGPNEQFF. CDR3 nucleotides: TGCGCCAGCAGGTCGGGACTAGCGGGACCCAATGAGCAGTTCTTC.

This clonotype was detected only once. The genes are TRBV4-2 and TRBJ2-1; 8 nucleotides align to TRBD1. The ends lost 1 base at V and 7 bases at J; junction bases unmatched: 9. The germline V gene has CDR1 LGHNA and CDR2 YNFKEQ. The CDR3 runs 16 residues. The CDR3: CASSQVGGQGRNEQFF. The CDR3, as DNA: TGTGCCAGCAGCCAAGTGGGAGGACAGGGTAGGAATGAGCAGTTCTTC.

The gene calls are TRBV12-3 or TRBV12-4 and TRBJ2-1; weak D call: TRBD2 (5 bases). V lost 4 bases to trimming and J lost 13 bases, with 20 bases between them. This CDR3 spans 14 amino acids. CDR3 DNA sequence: TGTGCCAGCAGTTCCCCGGACTCGGAAGAGACCCAGTTCTTC. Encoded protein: CASSSPDSEETQFF.

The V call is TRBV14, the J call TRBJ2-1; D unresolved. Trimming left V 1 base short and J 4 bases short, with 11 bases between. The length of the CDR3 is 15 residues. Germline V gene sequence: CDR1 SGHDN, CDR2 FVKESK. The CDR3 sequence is CASSQGVDPYNEQFF. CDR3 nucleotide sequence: TGTGCCAGCAGCCAAGGAGTCGATCCTTACAATGAGCAGTTCTTC.

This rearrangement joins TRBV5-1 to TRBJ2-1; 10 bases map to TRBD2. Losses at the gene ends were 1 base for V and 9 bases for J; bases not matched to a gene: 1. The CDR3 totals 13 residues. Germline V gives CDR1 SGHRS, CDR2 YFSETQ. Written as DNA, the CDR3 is TGCGCCAGCAGCTTGAGCGGGGGGGTTGAGCAGTTCTTC. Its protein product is CASSLSGGVEQFF.